The 22 T cell receptor beta chains presented below share a single source sample, sequenced in a study of T cells in Graves' hyperthyroidism and ophthalmopathy. The CDR3 regions of TCR beta were amplified from RNA transcripts. RT-PCR in the first round (using the HTBI primer set) targeted the TCR CDR3. TCRdb called the multiplex PCR reads again in MiXCR, with one record for every CDR3 protein. The repertoire holds fewer than 450,000 distinct CDR3 sequences, roughly 15% seen once, with approximately 30% in the top ten. The sequencing sample was made of blood. The receptors derive from a woman in her twenties or thirties with Graves' hyperthyroidism that later progressed to Graves' ophthalmopathy.

This clonotype occurred many times. The chain recombines TRBV5-1 with TRBJ2-7, with TRBD2 identical over 8 bases. The germline CDR1 and CDR2 sequences are SGHRS and YFSETQ. V dropped 4 bases and J dropped 2; count of bases not matched to a gene: 8. CDR3 length equals 15 residues. CDR3: CASSLQPGGTYEQYF. In nucleotides, the CDR3 is TGCGCCAGCAGCCTACAACCGGGAGGGACCTACGAGCAGTACTTC.

This clonotype showed up just a few times. This rearrangement joins TRBV20-1 to TRBJ2-1; 10 nucleotides agree with TRBD2. The CDR3 contains 14 residues. The V and J ends lost 7 bases and 2 bases, in that order; junction bases with no gene match: 5. Germline assignment: CDR1 DFQATT and CDR2 SNEGSKA (reference sequence). CDR3 protein: CSVTSGAAYNEQFF. The CDR3 coding sequence is TGCAGTGTCACTAGCGGGGCCGCCTACAATGAGCAGTTCTTC.

Ten or more counts support this clonotype. V usage is TRBV7-9 and J usage is TRBJ1-1; D gene unclear. This CDR3 region has 17 residues. V lost 5 bases, J lost 0 bases, and 19 bases lay in between. Per germline, CDR1 SEHNR and CDR2 FQNEAQ (reference sequence). This chain's CDR3 is CASSPSSTVLMNTEAFF. DNA for the CDR3: TGTGCCAGCAGCCCGTCGTCAACAGTCCTCATGAACACTGAAGCTTTCTTT.

This clonotype has ten or more counts. This sequence joins TRBV27 and TRBJ2-5; D unclear. Trimming left V 5 bases short and J 2 bases short, with 12 bases between. The CDR3 loop spans 14 amino acids. CDR1 MNHEY and CDR2 SMNVEV come from the germline V gene (reference sequence). In DNA form, the CDR3 reads TGTGCCAGCAGTCACCCCTCCAGACAAGAGACCCAGTACTTC. It yields the protein CASSHPSRQETQYF.

This sequence joins TRBV19 and TRBJ1-5, with 7 bases fitting TRBD1. The V gene end was trimmed by 6 bases and the J gene end by 2 bases; junction bases not matched to a gene: 19. Germline V lookup: CDR1 LNHDA, CDR2 SQIVND (reference sequence). The CDR3 is made up of 19 amino acids. The CDR3 spells CASRNQPETGFQGNQPQHF. For the CDR3, the DNA is TGTGCCAGTAGAAACCAACCCGAGACAGGGTTTCAGGGCAATCAGCCCCAGCATTTT.

This clonotype was observed a handful of times. The V and J genes are TRBV25-1 and TRBJ2-7, with 8 bases fitting TRBD1. V lost 4 bases and J lost 2; bases outside the gene matches: 7. CDR3 size: 15 residues. Germline loops: CDR1 MGHDK, CDR2 SYGVNS. The CDR3 DNA reads TGTGCCAGCAGTGCATACAGGGGGTACCCCTACGAGCAGTACTTC. Its translation: CASSAYRGYPYEQYF.

This clonotype showed up just once. The genes are TRBV7-8 and TRBJ2-3; 7 nucleotides match TRBD1. Per germline, CDR1 SGHVS and CDR2 FQNEAQ. The CDR3 has 16 amino acids. The V gene end was trimmed by 5 bases and the J gene end by 9 bases; junction bases not matched to a gene: 17. The CDR3 loop reads CASSRVGTVSRETQYF. For the CDR3, the DNA is TGTGCCAGCAGCCGTGTTGGGACAGTTAGCAGAGAGACGCAGTATTTT.

This clonotype was seen many times. The gene calls are TRBV7-2 and TRBJ2-1; 11 bases line up with TRBD2. This CDR3 region has 16 residues. V trimming: 5 bases; J trimming: 9 bases; junction bases outside the gene matches: 12. The germline gives CDR1 SGHTA, CDR2 FQGNSA. The CDR3 is CASSPTSGGPRAEQFF. The CDR3 DNA reads TGTGCCAGCAGCCCAACTAGCGGGGGCCCCCGGGCTGAGCAGTTCTTC.

This clonotype was counted ten times or more. J is TRBJ1-5 and V is TRBV6-1, with D possibly being TRBD1 (6 bases). The germline V and J ends were trimmed by 6 bases and 4 bases, with 10 bases remaining between them. The CDR3 is made up of 13 amino acids. In germline, CDR1 is MNHNS, CDR2 SASEGT. CDR3 protein: CASSGQLNQPQHF. In DNA, the CDR3 is TGTGCCAGCAGCGGACAGCTAAATCAGCCCCAGCATTTT.

This clonotype was seen ten or more times. The rearrangement uses TRBV20-1 and TRBJ2-1; D might be TRBD2 (5 bases). Looked up from germline, CDR1 is DFQATT and CDR2 is SNEGSKA (reference sequence). The CDR3 extends over 13 amino acids. V lost 0 bases to trimming and J lost 6 bases, with 9 bases between them. This chain's CDR3 is CSARDGIANEQFF. CDR3 bases: TGCAGTGCTAGAGACGGGATCGCCAATGAGCAGTTCTTC.

The gene calls are TRBV27 and TRBJ2-3; 9 bases fit TRBD2. The CDR3 is made up of 19 amino acids. Germline CDR1 reads MNHEY; CDR2 reads SMNVEV (reference sequence). The ends lost 6 bases at V and 4 bases at J; junction bases unmatched: 20. The CDR3 region is CASRVTGLAGPGAADTQYF. CDR3 nucleotides: TGTGCCAGCAGAGTGACGGGGCTAGCGGGACCCGGGGCCGCAGATACGCAGTATTTT.

This chain's CDR3 is CASSHLPDRERPLHF. CDR3 nucleotide sequence: TGTGCCAGCAGCCATTTGCCCGACAGGGAAAGACCCCTCCACTTT. V is TRBV3-1 and J is TRBJ1-6, with 7 positions matching TRBD1. Germline values: CDR1 LGHDT, CDR2 YNNKEL (reference sequence). This CDR3 has 15 amino acids. The junction had 11 bases not matched to a gene; V was cut back by 3 bases and J by 12 bases.

This clonotype was detected ten times or more. The chain recombines TRBV5-1 with TRBJ2-1; 7 nucleotides line up with TRBD2. The CDR3 consists of 13 residues. CDR1 and CDR2 from the germline V gene are SGHRS and YFSETQ. With 2 bases clipped from V and 6 bases from J, the junction kept 2 bases outside the gene matches. The CDR3 spells CASSFRLANEQFF. The CDR3 nucleotides are TGCGCCAGCAGCTTCCGACTAGCCAATGAGCAGTTCTTC.

A few counts support this clonotype. A much larger clone differs by one base, so this may be a read error. The chain is built from TRBV2 and TRBJ2-5; 10 bases match TRBD2. Looked up from germline, CDR1 is SNHLY and CDR2 is FYNNEI. This CDR3 has 14 amino acids. The CDR3 is CASSDSGGREAQYF. Here the CDR3 DNA reads TGTGCCAGCAGCGATAGCGGGGGGAGAGAGGCCCAGTACTTC.

This clonotype occurred many times. This sequence joins TRBV28 and TRBJ2-2; 7 bases agree with TRBD2. CDR1 MDHEN and CDR2 SYDVKM come from the germline V gene. CDR3 length equals 17 residues. V shed 4 bases and J 2 bases; nucleotides not matched to a gene: 10. CDR3 DNA: TGTGCCAGCAGTTCCCCCGCGGCGGGAGTTAACACCGGGGAGCTGTTTTTT. This encodes CASSSPAAGVNTGELFF.

The chain is built from TRBV19 and TRBJ2-5; D ambiguous. This CDR3 has 16 residues. The ends were cut back, 5 bases at V and 2 bases at J, with 18 bases in the middle. Germline CDR1 reads LNHDA; CDR2 reads SQIVND (reference sequence). CDR3 DNA: TGTGCCAGTAGTCTTTTGGGCAGCAAGATACAAGAGACCCAGTACTTC. Its protein product is CASSLLGSKIQETQYF. The full variable domain, rest sourced from reference TRBV19 and TRBJ2-5, is DGGITQSPKYLFRKEGQNVTLSCEQNLNHDAMYWYRQDPGQGLRLIYYSQIVNDFQKGDIAEGYSVSREKKESFPLTVTSAQKNPTAFYLCASSLLGSKIQETQYFGPGTRLLVL.

This clonotype appeared many times. The chain is built from TRBV2 and TRBJ2-5; 11 bases are shared with TRBD2. CDR1 SNHLY and CDR2 FYNNEI come from the germline V gene. The CDR3 is 18 amino acids. Germline trimming cut 7 bases from V and 1 base from J; bases unmatched to any gene: 14. Here the CDR3 reads CASTSTSSGTSGQETQYF. In DNA form, the CDR3 reads TGTGCCAGCACCTCGACGTCCTCCGGGACTAGCGGCCAAGAGACCCAGTACTTC.

The sample holds one count of this clonotype. This rearrangement joins TRBV20-1 to TRBJ1-5; no clear D gene. This CDR3 contains 13 residues. Trimming left V 4 bases short and J 1 base short, with 8 bases between. CDR1 and CDR2 from the germline V gene are DFQATT and SNEGSKA (reference sequence). The CDR3 coding sequence is TGCAGTGCTAAGGATTCGAGCAATCAGCCCCAGCATTTT. This sequence encodes CSAKDSSNQPQHF.

This clonotype was counted many times. The genes are TRBV27 and TRBJ2-2, with TRBD1 matching over 7 bases. The germline V gene encodes CDR1 MNHEY and CDR2 SMNVEV (reference sequence). V dropped 3 bases and J dropped 5; count of bases not matched to a gene: 6. The CDR3 contains 15 residues. CDR3 DNA: TGTGCCAGCAGTTTTTGGACACAGGGGACCGGGGAGCTGTTTTTT. Amino acid sequence: CASSFWTQGTGELFF.

Only a few counts were recorded for this clonotype. The rearrangement joins TRBV7-9 to TRBJ2-1; TRBD1 is a possible D gene (7 bases). CDR3 length: 15 amino acids. Per germline, CDR1 SEHNR and CDR2 FQNEAQ (reference sequence). Trimming shortened V by 3 bases and J by 9 bases, and 18 bases separated the two germline ends. The CDR3 loop reads CASSFSGGYSGEQFF. CDR3 DNA: TGTGCCAGCAGCTTCTCAGGGGGGTACTCGGGTGAGCAGTTCTTC.

This clonotype was recorded many times. The V and J genes are TRBV3-1 and TRBJ2-7; TRBD2 agrees at 8 bases. The CDR3 extends over 12 amino acids. Germline V CDR1 and CDR2: LGHDT, YNNKEL (reference sequence). Germline trimming cut 11 bases from V and 5 bases from J; bases unmatched to any gene: 8. As DNA, the CDR3 is TGTGCCGCAGCCGGTAGCGGGAACGAGCAGTACTTC. Protein sequence: CAAAGSGNEQYF.

There are many counts of this clonotype. The chain uses TRBV19 and TRBJ2-7; D is undetermined. The CDR3 runs 15 residues. Germline V gene sequence: CDR1 LNHDA, CDR2 SQIVND (reference sequence). V gave up 4 bases and J gave up 4 bases, with 17 bases separating them. CDR3 bases: TGTGCCAGTAGTAAGGTGGCAAGTCACGGGTACGAGCAGTACTTC. This gives the protein CASSKVASHGYEQYF.